This T cell receptor beta chain is from a study of type 1 regulatory T cells. Study information: This in vitro CD4 product, T-allo10, is enriched for Tr1 cells and alloantigen-specific.

This clonotype has only a few counts. TCRdb independently ran MiXCR on the reads; one entry per CDR3 protein. The table records around 88,000 distinct CDR3 sequences, roughly 30% of them present only once. The length of the CDR3 is 15 residues. V was clipped by 2 bases and J by 0 bases, with 8 bases between them. Germline loops: CDR1 MGHRA, CDR2 YSYEKL. V usage is TRBV4-1 and J usage is TRBJ1-3; D call uncertain. Sequencing used CD4+ T cells, either the whole sample or a sorted fraction (not recorded which). The receptor was derived from a human donor in good health. CDR3 protein: CASSQYIPSGNTIYF. The DNA of the CDR3 is TGCGCCAGCAGCCAATACATCCCCTCTGGAAACACCATATATTTT.